This T cell receptor beta chain was identified in a study of neurological immune-mediated disorders. Study-wide findings and caveats: HTLV-1-associated myelopathy had the most TCR clonal expansion, whereas multiple sclerosis had the least (lower than in healthy controls). No sharing of CDR3 amino acid sequences was observed among expanded clones across subjects, suggesting private repertoires in all groups.

The germline V gene encodes CDR1 SGHNT and CDR2 YYREEE (reference sequence). The CDR3 has 18 residues. V gave up 4 bases and J gave up 5 bases; unmatched junction bases: 12. Via MiXCR, TCRdb re-called the 5' RACE reads, giving one row per CDR3 protein. The table includes 50,000 or so distinct CDR3 sequences, 3.8% detected once. Regarding this clonotype: Its antigen is unknown.

The V gene is TRBV5-4, the J gene TRBJ2-7, with TRBD2 matching 16 bases. This receptor was taken from a man in his 60s with multiple sclerosis. The sample comprised PBMCs. The CDR3 region has the DNA TGTGCCAGCAGCAGGCCGGGACTAGCGGGAGGGCGGGACCACGAGCAGTACTTC. Residues: CASSRPGLAGGRDHEQYF.